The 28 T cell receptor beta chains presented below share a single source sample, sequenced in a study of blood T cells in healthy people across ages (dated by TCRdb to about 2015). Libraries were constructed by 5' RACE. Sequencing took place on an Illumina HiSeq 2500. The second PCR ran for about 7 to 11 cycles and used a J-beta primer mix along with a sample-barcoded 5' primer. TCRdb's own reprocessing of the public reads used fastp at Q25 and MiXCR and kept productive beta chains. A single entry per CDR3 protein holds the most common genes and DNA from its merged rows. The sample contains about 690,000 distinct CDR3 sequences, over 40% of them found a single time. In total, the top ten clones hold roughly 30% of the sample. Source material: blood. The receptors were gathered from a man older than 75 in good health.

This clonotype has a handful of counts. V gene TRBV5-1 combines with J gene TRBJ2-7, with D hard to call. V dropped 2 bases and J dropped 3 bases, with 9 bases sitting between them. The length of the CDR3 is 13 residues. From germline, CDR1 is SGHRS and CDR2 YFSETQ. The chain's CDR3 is CASSFRTNYEQYF. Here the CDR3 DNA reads TGCGCCAGCAGCTTTCGCACAAACTACGAGCAGTACTTC.

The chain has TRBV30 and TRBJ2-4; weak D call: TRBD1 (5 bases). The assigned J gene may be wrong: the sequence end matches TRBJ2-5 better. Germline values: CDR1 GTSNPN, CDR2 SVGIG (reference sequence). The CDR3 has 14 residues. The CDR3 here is CAWMSRAPPWTQYF. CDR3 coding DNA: TGTGCCTGGATGTCCAGGGCACCACCGTGGACCCAGTACTTC.

CDR3 in DNA: TGTGCCAGCAGCCTACCTAGCGGGAGGGCCCCGGGGTTCTTC. Translated: CASSLPSGRAPGFF. This chain connects TRBV7-2 to TRBJ2-1, with 12 bases matching TRBD2. The CDR3 consists of 14 residues. V lost 5 bases, J lost 15 bases, and 11 bases stayed unmatched. Germline CDR1 SGHTA, CDR2 FQGNSA.

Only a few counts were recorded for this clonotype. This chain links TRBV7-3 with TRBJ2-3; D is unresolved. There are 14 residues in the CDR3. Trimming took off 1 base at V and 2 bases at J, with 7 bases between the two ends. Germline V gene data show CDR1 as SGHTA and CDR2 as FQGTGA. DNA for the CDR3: TGTGCCAGCAGCTTAATGGCAGACACAGATACGCAGTATTTT. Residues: CASSLMADTDTQYF.

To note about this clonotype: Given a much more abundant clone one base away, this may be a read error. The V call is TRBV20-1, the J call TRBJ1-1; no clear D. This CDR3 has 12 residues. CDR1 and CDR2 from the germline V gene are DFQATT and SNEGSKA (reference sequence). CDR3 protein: CGAPNRNTEAFF. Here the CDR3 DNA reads TGCGGTGCCCCGAACCGGAACACTGAAGCTTTCTTT.

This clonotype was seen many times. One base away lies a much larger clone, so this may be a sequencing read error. Written as DNA, the CDR3 is TGTGCCAGCAGCTCCAGACTCCAGAGCTCCTACAATGAGCAGTACTTC. Translating it yields CASSSRLQSSYNEQYF. This chain joins TRBV11-2 and TRBJ2-1, with D unclear. The last part of the DNA fits TRBJ2-7 better; the J call may be wrong. From germline, CDR1 is SGHAT and CDR2 FQNNGV. The CDR3 runs 16 residues.

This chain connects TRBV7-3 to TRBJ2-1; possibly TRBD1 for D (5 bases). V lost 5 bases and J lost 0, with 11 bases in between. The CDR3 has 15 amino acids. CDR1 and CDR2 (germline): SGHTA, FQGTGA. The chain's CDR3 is CASSMDNPSYNEQFF. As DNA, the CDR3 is TGTGCCAGCAGCATGGACAACCCCTCCTACAATGAGCAGTTCTTC.

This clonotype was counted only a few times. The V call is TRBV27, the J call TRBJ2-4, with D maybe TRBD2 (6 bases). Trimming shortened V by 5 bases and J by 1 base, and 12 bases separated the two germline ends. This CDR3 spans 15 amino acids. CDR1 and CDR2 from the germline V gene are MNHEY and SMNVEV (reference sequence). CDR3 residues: CASSPQLAAKNIQYF. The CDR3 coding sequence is TGTGCCAGCAGTCCACAGCTAGCGGCCAAAAACATTCAGTACTTC.

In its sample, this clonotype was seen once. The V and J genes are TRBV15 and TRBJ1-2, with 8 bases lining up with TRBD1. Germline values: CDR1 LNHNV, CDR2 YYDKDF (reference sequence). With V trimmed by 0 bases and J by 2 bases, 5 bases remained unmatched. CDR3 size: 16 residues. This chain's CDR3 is CATSRDWTGSNYGYTF. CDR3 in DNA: TGTGCCACCAGCAGAGACTGGACAGGGTCAAACTATGGCTACACCTTC.

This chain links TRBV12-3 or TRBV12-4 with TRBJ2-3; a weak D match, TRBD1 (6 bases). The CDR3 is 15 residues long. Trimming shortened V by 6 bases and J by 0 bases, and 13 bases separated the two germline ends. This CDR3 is CASRSTGPSTDTQYF. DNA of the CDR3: TGTGCCAGCAGGTCAACAGGGCCTAGCACAGATACGCAGTATTTT.

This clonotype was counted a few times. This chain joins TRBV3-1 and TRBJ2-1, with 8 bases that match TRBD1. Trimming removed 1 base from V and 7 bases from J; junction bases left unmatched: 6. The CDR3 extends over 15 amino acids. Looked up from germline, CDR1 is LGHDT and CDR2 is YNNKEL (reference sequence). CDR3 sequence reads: CASSQVTGGRNEQFF. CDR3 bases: TGTGCCAGCAGCCAAGTTACAGGGGGACGGAATGAGCAGTTCTTC.

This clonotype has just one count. The CDR3 spells CASSDSGLAGGLSTDTQYF. The CDR3 DNA is TGTGCCAGCAGTGACTCGGGACTAGCGGGGGGGCTCAGCACAGATACGCAGTATTTT. The genes are TRBV6-4 and TRBJ2-3; 16 nucleotides agree with TRBD2. CDR3 size: 19 residues. CDR1 is MRHNA and CDR2 is SNTAGT in the germline V gene. After removal of 0 bases from V and 0 bases from J, the junction contained 3 bases not matched to a gene.

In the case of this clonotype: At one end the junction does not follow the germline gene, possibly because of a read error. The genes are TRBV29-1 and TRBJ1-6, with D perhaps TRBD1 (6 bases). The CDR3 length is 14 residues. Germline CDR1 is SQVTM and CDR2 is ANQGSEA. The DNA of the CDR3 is TGCAGTGCTTCCTGGGGGCAAGAGGATTCACCCCCCCACTTT. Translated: CSASWGQEDSPPHF. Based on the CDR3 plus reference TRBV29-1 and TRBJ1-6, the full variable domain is SAVISQKPSRDICQRGTSLTIQCQVDSQVTMMFWYRQQPGQSLTLIATANQGSEATYESGFVIDKFPISRPNLTFSTLTVSNMSPEDSSIYLCSASWGQEDSPPHFGNGTRLTVT.

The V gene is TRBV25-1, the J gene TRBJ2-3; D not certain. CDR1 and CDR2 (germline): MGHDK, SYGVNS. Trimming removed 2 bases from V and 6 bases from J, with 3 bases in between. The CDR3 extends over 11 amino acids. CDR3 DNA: TGTGCCAGCAGTGAACCCGATACGCAGTATTTT. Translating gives CASSEPDTQYF.

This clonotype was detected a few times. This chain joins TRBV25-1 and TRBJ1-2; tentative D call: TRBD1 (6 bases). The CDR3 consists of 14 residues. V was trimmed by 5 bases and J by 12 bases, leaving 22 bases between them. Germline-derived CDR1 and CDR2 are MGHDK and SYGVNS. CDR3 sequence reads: CASSLSGTSSVNTF. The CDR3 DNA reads TGTGCCAGCAGTCTATCCGGGACATCGTCAGTTAACACCTTC.

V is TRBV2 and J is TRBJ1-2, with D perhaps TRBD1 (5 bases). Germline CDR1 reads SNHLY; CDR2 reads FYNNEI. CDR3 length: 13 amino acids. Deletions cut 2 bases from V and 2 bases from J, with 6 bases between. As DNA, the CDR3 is TGTGCCAGCAGTGAACCAGGGAACTATGGCTACACCTTC. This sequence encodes CASSEPGNYGYTF.

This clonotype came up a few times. CDR3 region: CASSLGTLAKNIQYF. As DNA, the CDR3 is TGTGCCAGCAGCTTAGGGACCTTAGCCAAAAACATTCAGTACTTC. V usage is TRBV7-2 and J usage is TRBJ2-4; D call uncertain. Germline V lookup: CDR1 SGHTA, CDR2 FQGNSA. Trimming stripped 1 base from V and 0 bases from J, with 7 bases between. The CDR3 consists of 15 residues.

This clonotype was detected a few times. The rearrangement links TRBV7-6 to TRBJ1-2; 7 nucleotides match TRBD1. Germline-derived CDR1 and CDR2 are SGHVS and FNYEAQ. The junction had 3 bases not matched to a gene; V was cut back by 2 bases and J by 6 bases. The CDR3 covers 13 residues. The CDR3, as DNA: TGTGCCAGCAGCTTAAGACAGGGAGATGGCTACACCTTC. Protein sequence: CASSLRQGDGYTF.

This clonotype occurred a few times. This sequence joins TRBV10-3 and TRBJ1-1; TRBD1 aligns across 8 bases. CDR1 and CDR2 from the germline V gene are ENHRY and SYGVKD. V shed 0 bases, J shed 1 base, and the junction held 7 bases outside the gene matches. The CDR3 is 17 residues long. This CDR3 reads CAISESMGRGQNTEAFF. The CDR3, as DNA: TGTGCCATCAGTGAGTCGATGGGCAGGGGGCAGAACACTGAAGCTTTCTTT.

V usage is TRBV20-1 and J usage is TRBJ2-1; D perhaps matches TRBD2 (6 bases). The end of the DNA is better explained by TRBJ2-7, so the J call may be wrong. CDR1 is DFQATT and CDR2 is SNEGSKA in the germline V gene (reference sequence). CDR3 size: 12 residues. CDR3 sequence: CSAEGTYNEQYF. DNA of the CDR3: TGCAGTGCTGAGGGGACTTACAATGAGCAGTACTTC.

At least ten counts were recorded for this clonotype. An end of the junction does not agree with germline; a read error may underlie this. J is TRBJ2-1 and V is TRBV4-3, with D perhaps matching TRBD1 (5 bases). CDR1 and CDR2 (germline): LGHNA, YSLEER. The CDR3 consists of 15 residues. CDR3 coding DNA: TGCGCCAGCAGCGAAGAGACAGAGAGGCTCACTGAGCAGTTCTTC. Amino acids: CASSEETERLTEQFF.

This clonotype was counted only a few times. The CDR3: CASSDRDPYGYTF. The CDR3 coding sequence is TGTGCCAGCAGTGACCGGGACCCCTATGGCTACACCTTC. The chain uses TRBV6-2 or TRBV6-3 and TRBJ1-2; D possibly corresponds to TRBD1 (5 bases). CDR1 MNHEY and CDR2 SVGEGT come from the germline V gene. The CDR3 runs 13 residues. Trimming left V 5 bases short and J 4 bases short, with 11 bases between.

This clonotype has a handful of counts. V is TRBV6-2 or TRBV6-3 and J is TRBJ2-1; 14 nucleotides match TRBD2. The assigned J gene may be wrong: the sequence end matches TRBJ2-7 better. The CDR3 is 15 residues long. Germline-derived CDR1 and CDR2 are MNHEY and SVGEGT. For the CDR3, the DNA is TGTGCCAGCAGACTCGGGACTAGCGGGAGTAATGAGCAGTACTTC. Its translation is CASRLGTSGSNEQYF.

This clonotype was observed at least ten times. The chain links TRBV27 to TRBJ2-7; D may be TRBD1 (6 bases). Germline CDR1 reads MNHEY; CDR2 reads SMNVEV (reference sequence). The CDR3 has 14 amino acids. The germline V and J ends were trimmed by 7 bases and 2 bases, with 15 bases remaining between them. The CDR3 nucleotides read TGTGCCAGCAACCAGGACAGAGGCCCCTACGAGCAGTACTTC. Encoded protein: CASNQDRGPYEQYF.

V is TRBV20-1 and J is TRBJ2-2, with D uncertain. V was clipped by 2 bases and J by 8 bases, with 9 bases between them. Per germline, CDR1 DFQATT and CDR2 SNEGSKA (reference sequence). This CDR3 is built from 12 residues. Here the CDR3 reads CSARNDRGELFF. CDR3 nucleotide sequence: TGCAGTGCTAGAAATGACCGGGGGGAGCTGTTTTTT.

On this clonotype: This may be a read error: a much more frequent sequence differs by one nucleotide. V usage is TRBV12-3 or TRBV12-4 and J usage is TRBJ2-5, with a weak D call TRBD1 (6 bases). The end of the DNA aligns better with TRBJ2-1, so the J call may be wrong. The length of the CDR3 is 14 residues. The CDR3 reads CASSPTGYQETQFF. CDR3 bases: TGTGCCAGCAGTCCGACAGGATACCAAGAGACCCAGTTCTTC.

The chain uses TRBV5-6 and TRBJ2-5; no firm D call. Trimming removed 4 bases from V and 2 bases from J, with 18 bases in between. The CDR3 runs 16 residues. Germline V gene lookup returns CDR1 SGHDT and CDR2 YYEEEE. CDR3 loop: CASSLPGSPQQETQYF. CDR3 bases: TGTGCCAGCAGCCTCCCAGGCAGCCCCCAACAAGAGACCCAGTACTTC.

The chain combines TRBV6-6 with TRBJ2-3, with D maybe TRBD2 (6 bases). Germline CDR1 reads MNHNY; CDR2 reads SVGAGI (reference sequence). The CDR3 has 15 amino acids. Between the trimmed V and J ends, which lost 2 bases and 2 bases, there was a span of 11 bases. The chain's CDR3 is CASSYRAGPTDTQYF. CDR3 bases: TGTGCCAGCAGTTACAGAGCGGGTCCCACAGATACGCAGTATTTT.